Listed here is a single TCR beta chain. This clone showed up just a few times. Its antigen remains undetermined. Base qualities are not provided; no much larger clone lies one nucleotide away. A single peripheral blood draw of approximately 110 mL on average was collected from each donor into heparinised tubes. Naive, central memory, regulatory and stem cell-like memory CD4+ T cells were sorted on a BD FACSAria II using a panel including CD45RO, CCR7, CD25, CD127, CD95 and CD27. Every sorted population had a purity above 98%. Right away, PBMCs were isolated by Lymphoprep density gradient centrifugation and were stained directly, with no culture step. Samples were stained and sorted in pairs, with one healthy donor and one patient per experiment, so that batch effects were minimized. The junction carries 13 bases between V and J, which are trimmed by 0 bases and 9 bases respectively. The CDR3 contains 14 residues, cysteine and phenylalanine counted. Only CDR3 DNA is held: 42 bases, read in frame from base 1. Via the germline V gene, CDR1 is SGHRS and CDR2 YFSETQ.

This entry is derived from a study of beta chain features in type 1 diabetes (dated by TCRdb to about 2018). For the wider study: No differences in mean age, gender distribution, total cell number or subset yield were found between patients and healthy donors. A total of 85 million to 140 million sorted cells were examined across all samples, and the number of cells per subset was strongly correlated with RNA yield. In the study, recently diagnosed type 1 diabetes patients and matched healthy donors were compared on the TCRB repertoires of their sorted circulating CD4+ T cell subsets. Regulatory and stem cell-like memory subsets were obtained from only 8 patients and roughly 8 healthy donors, while naive and central memory subsets were obtained from all 28 donors. The research as a whole found: At VDJ recombination sites, patients with type 1 diabetes made fewer insertions and deleted more nucleotides, a pattern implying thymic rearrangement abnormalities. Because the HLA sub-analyses included only small numbers of individuals, any influence of HLA type on TCRB rearrangement was left unresolved. Because cDNA rather than genomic DNA was sequenced, highly expressing activated cells could have been over-represented, although no difference in activation and CD3 levels was found between groups. In all four CD4+ subsets, TCRB CDR3 length was moderately but significantly shorter in type 1 diabetes patients. Naive, central memory and regulatory TCRB repertoires appeared to be more alike among patients than among healthy donors. Shorter templates might be favored by PCR, yet because patient and control samples were amplified and corrected together, any such skew would affect both groups equally.

All of the isolated RNA was reverse transcribed with the High Capacity cDNA Reverse Transcription Kit, so expressed TCRB transcripts were sequenced. Deep immunoSEQ sequencing was performed on naive, central memory and regulatory T cell samples, with an average of roughly 3.5 million total reads per sample. Sorted cells were lysed in RLT buffer and RNA was extracted with DNase-treated RNeasy Micro or Mini kits, depending on cell number. Each cell subset was processed separately to prevent cross-contamination, with patient and healthy donor samples processed together. The immunoSEQ multiplex PCR was used to amplify TCRB sequences from cDNA, generating 87-bp fragments that spanned the CDR3 region. The amplicons were sequenced using the Illumina HiSeq platform. In the authors' own workflow: Synthetic template baselines were used to correct PCR bias computationally, reads within Hamming distance 2 were collapsed together, and singletons that could not be merged were discarded. Reads were aligned against IMGT to assign V, D and J genes, CDR3 length and insertions or deletions at six rearrangement sites. Within each subset, clonotype counts were normalized to sorted cell number, and only after that were true diversity and Gini coefficients computed with the tcR R package. The overlap coefficient, calculated on TCRB nucleotide sequences, was used to quantify repertoire sharing. Here the immuneACCESS table is served through TCRdb, limited to in-frame sequences with V and J called. Missing clones are a known gap in these copies; in checked studies unresolved V genes cover under half, and the rest lacks a known reason. The V and J calls and clone size come from that table; D and trimming were worked out from the DNA. Within this sample are roughly 150,000 clones, with approximately 8.7% of them counted one time only. The ten biggest clones cover approximately 0.7% of the sample.

This sequence originates from a woman aged 25 to 39 with type 1 diabetes. Material: central memory CD4+ T cells from blood. Recombination connected TRBV5-1 to TRBJ2-1; possibly the D gene is TRBD2, per 5 matching bases. The nucleotides read TGCGCCAGCAGCTTGGAGACCGGAGCGGCTGAGCAGTTCTTC. The encoded protein is CASSLETGAAEQFF.